This T cell receptor (beta chain) was sequenced for a study of blood T cells in healthy people across ages. Sample-barcoded 5' priming and a J-beta primer mix drove a second PCR of about 6 to 12 cycles. TCRdb recomputed calls from the 5' RACE reads with MiXCR, one row per CDR3 protein. The sample records some 370,000 distinct CDR3 sequences, 50% to 60% being singletons. Trimming took 3 bases from V and 0 from J, leaving 13 bases between them. This CDR3 has 16 residues. Germline values: CDR1 KGHDR, CDR2 SFDVKD. V and J are TRBV24-1 and TRBJ1-2; D unclear. The sample was blood. The clonotype originates from a man in his sixties in good health. The CDR3 loop is CATSDPRSEANYGYTF. CDR3 bases: TGTGCCACCAGTGATCCCCGGTCGGAAGCTAACTATGGCTACACCTTC.